Sequencing of this T cell receptor (beta chain) was carried out in a study of T cell responses to AZD1222 COVID-19 vaccine. The germline CDR1 and CDR2 sequences are SNHLY and FYNNEI. The CDR3 is 14 amino acids. The V and J ends lost 2 bases and 7 bases respectively, with 15 bases between them. Assay used: immunoSEQ multiplex PCR; TCRdb lists only in-frame clones, some missing. The sample holds about 130,000 clones, 93% seen once. This TCR was sampled from an adult in good health. The chain is built from TRBV2 and TRBJ2-7, with a tentative D call TRBD1 (5 bases). Sequencing used peripheral blood, obtained on day 0 of AZD1222 vaccination. CDR3 in amino acids: CASSELGPLGEQYF. CDR3 DNA: TGTGCCAGCAGTGAATTGGGGCCTCTTGGAGAGCAGTACTTC.